Below, one T cell receptor (beta chain) is given with its context. Its antigen is currently unknown. This entry is derived from a study of cytomegalovirus exposure and HLA in healthy donors. Study details: Earlier findings included 100 million to 130 million unique TCR beta sequences obtained from about 179 million T cells. Study-wide results and limits: An analysis that was carried out later associated 15,000 to 20,000 TCR beta sequences with HLA alleles at 0.05 false discovery rate. In a later analysis, TCR beta V- and J-gene trimming showed a link to a missense DCLRE1C variant.

Looked up from germline, CDR1 is LNHDA and CDR2 is SQIVND (reference sequence). V gave up 7 bases and J gave up 2 bases; unmatched junction bases: 7. The length of the CDR3 is 15 residues. The PCR had 60 Vbeta and 13 Jbeta primers. As processed by the authors: Later, tens of millions of unique TCR beta chains were counted in an analysis, and about 10 million of them were shared. Sequenced by immunoSEQ multiplex PCR; TCRdb stores in-frame clones only, minus some. V, J and clone size were drawn from that table, and D and trimming were deduced from the DNA. The table has 150,000 to 200,000 clones, around three quarters seen once; the top ten hold about 4.6%.

The sequencing sample was made of PBMCs. This TCR came from a woman aged 30 to 39 in good health and CMV-seropositive. The V gene is TRBV19, the J gene TRBJ1-2, with 10 bases matching TRBD1. The CDR3 reads CASKARGQGNYGYTF. Written as DNA, the CDR3 is TGTGCCAGTAAGGCACGGGGACAGGGGAACTATGGCTACACCTTC.